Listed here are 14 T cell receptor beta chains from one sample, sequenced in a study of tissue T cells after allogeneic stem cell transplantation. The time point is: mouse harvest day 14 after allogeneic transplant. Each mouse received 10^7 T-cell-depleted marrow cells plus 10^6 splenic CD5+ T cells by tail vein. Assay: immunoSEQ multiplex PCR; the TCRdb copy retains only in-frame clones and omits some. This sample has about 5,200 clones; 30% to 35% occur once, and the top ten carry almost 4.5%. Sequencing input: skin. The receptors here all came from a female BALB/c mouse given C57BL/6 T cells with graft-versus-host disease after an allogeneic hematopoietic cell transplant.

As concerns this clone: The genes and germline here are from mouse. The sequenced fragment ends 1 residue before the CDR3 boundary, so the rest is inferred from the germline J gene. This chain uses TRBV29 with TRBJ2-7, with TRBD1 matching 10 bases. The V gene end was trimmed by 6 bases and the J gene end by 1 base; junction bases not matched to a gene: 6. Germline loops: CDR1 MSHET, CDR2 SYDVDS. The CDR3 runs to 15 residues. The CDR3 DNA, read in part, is TGTGCTAGCAGCCGACAGGGGGCAGGGTCCTATGAACAGTAC. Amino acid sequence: CASSRQGAGSYEQY. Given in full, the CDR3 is CASSRQGAGSYEQYF.

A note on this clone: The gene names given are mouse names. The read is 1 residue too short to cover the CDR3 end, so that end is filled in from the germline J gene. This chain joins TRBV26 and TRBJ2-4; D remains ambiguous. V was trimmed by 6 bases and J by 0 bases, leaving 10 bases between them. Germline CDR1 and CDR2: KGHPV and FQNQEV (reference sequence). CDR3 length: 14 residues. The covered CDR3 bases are TGTGCCAGCAGCGAACAAATTAGTCAAAACACCTTGTAC. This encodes CASSEQISQNTLY. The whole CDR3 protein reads CASSEQISQNTLYF.

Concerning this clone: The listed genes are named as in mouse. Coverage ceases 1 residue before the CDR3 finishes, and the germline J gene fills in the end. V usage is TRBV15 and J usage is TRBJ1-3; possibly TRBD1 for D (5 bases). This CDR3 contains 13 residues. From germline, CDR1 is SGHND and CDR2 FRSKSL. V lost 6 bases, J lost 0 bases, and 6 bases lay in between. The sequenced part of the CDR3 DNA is TGTGCCAGCAGGGACACTTCTGGAAATACGCTCTAT. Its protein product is CASRDTSGNTLY. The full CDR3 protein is CASRDTSGNTLYF.

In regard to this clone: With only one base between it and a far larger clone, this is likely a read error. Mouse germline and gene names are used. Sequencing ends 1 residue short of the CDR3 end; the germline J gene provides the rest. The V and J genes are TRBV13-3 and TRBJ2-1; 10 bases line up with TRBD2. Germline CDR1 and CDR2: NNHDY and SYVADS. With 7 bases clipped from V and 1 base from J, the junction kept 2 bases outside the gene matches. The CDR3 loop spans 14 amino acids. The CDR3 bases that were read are TGTGCCAGCGGACTGGGGGAAAACTATGCTGAGCAGTTC. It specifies CASGLGENYAEQF. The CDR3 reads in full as CASGLGENYAEQFF.

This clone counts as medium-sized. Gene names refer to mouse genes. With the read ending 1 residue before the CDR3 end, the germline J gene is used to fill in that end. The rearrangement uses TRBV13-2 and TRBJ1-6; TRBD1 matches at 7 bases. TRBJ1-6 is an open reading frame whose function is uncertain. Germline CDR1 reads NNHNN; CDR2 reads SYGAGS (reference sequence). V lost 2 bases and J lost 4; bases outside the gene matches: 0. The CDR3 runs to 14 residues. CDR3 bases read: TGTGCCAGCGGTGAGGGACAGTATAATTCGCCCCTCTAC. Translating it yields CASGEGQYNSPLY. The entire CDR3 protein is CASGEGQYNSPLYF.

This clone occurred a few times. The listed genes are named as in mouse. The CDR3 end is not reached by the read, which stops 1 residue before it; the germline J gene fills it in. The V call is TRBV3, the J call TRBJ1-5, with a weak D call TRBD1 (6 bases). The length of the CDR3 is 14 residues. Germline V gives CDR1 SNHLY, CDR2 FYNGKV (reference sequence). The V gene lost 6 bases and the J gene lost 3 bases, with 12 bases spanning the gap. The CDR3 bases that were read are TGTGCCAGCAGTCAAACAGGGAGCAACCAGGCTCCGCTT. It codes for CASSQTGSNQAPL. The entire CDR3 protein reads CASSQTGSNQAPLF.

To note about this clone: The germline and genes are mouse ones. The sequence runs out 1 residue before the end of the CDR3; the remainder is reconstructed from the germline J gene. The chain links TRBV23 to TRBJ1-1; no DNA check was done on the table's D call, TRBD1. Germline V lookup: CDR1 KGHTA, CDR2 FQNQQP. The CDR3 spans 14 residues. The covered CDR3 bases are TGCTCCAGCAGTCAGGGACAGGCAAACACAGAAGTCTTC. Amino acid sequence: CSSSQGQANTEVF. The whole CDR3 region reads CSSSQGQANTEVFF.

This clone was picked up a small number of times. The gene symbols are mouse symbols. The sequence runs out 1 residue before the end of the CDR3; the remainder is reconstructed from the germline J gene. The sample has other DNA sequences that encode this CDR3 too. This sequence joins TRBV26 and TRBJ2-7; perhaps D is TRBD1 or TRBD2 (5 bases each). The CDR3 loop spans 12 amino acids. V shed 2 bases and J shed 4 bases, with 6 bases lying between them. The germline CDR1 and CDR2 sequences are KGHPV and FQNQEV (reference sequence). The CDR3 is CASSLGGYEQYF. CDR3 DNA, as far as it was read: TGTGCCAGCAGTCTGGGGGGTTATGAACAGTAC.

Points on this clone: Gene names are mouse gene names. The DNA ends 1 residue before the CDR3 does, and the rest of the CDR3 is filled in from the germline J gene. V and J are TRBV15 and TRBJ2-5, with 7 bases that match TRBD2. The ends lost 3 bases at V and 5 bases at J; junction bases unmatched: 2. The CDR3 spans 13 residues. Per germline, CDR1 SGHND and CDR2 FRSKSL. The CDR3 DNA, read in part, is TGTGCCAGCAGTTTTACTGGGGCAGACACCCAGTAC. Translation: CASSFTGADTQY. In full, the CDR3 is CASSFTGADTQYF.

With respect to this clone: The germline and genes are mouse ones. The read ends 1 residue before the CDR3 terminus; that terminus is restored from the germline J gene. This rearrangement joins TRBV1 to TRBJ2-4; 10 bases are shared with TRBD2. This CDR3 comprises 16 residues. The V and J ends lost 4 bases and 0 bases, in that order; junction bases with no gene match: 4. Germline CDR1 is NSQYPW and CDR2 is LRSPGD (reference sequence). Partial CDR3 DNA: TGCACCTGCAGTGGGGGACTGGGGTATAGTCAAAACACCTTGTAC. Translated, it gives CTCSGGLGYSQNTLY. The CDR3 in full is CTCSGGLGYSQNTLYF.

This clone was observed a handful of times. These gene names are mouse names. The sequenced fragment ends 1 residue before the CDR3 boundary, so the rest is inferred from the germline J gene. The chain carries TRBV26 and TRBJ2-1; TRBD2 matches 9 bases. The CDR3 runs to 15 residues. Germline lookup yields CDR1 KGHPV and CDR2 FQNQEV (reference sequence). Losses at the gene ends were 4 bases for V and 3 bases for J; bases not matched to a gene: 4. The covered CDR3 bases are TGTGCCAGCAGTCCCCCGGGACTGGGCTATGCTGAGCAGTTC. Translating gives CASSPPGLGYAEQF. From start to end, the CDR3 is CASSPPGLGYAEQFF. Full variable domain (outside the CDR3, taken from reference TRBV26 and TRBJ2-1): NSKVIQTPRYLVKGQGQKAKMRCIPEKGHPVVFWYQQNKNNEFKFLINFQNQEVLQQIDMTEKRFSAECPSNSPCSLEIQSSEAGDSALYLCASSPPGLGYAEQFFGPGTRLTVL.

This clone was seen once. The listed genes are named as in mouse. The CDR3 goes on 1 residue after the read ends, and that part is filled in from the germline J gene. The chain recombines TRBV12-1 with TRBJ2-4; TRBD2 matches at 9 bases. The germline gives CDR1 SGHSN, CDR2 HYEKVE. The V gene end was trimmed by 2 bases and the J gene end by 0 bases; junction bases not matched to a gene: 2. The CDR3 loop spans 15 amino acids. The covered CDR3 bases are TGTGCCAGCTCTCCGACTGGGGGTAGTCAAAACACCTTGTAC. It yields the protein CASSPTGGSQNTLY. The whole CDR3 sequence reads CASSPTGGSQNTLYF.

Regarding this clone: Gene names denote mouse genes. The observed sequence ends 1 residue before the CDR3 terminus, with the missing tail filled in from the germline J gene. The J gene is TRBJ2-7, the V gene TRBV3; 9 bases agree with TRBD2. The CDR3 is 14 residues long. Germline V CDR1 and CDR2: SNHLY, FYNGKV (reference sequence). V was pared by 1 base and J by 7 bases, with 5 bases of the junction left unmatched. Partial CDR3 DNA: TGTGCCAGCAGCTTAGTGGGGGGGCTGCGCGAACAGTAC. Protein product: CASSLVGGLREQY. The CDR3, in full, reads CASSLVGGLREQYF. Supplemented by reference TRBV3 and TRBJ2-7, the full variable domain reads GPKVLQIPSHQIIDMGQMVTLNCDPVSNHLYFYWYKQILGQQMEFLVNFYNGKVMEKSKLFKDQFSVERPDGSYFTLKIQPTALEDSAVYFCASSLVGGLREQYFGPGTRLTVL.

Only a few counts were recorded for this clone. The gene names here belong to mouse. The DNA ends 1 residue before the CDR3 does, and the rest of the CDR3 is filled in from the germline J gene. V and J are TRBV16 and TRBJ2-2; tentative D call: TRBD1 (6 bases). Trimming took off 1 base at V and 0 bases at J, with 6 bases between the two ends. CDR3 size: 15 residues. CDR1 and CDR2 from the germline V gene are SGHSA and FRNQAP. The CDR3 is CASSLGTANTGQLYF. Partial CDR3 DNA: TGTGCAAGCAGCTTAGGGACAGCAAACACCGGGCAGCTCTAC.